The 3 T cell receptor beta chains in this list originate from one sample, sequenced in a study of cytomegalovirus exposure and HLA in healthy donors listed by TCRdb under 2017. Receptor amplification or capture employed the immunoSEQ multiplex PCR assay. The multiplex PCR relied on a mix of 60 forward primers for TCR Vbeta segments and 13 reverse primers for TCR Jbeta segments. TCRdb re-hosts the immuneACCESS table, in-frame sequences only. Its copies lack some clones; in the studies checked, an unresolved V gene accounts for under half of them, and the cause for the rest is not known. The sample table records around 110,000 clones; 65% to 85% of these occur just once. The ten largest make up more than 2.5% of the sample. Sequenced input: PBMCs. The receptors here all came from a male donor in good health and CMV-seropositive.

This rearrangement joins TRBV7-9 to TRBJ1-2, with a weak D call TRBD1 (5 bases). The germline V gene encodes CDR1 SEHNR and CDR2 FQNEAQ (reference sequence). This CDR3 contains 14 residues. V was clipped by 5 bases and J by 8 bases, with 18 bases between them. The chain's CDR3 is CASSPEVANRGYTF. CDR3 bases: TGTGCCAGCAGCCCCGAGGTGGCAAACAGGGGCTACACCTTC. Variable domain in full (rest from reference TRBV7-9 and TRBJ1-2): DTGVSQNPRHKITKRGQNVTFRCDPISEHNRLYWYRQTLGQGPEFLTYFQNEAQLEKSRLLSDRFSAERPKGSFSTLEIQRTEQGDSAMYLCASSPEVANRGYTFGSGTRLTVV.

The chain links TRBV6-6 to TRBJ2-5; TRBD2 is a possible D gene (6 bases). The V end lost 5 bases, the J end lost 1 base, and 14 bases lay between the germline ends. CDR1 and CDR2 (germline): MNHNY, SVGAGI (reference sequence). The CDR3 contains 15 residues. The DNA for the CDR3 is TGTGCCAGCAGTCCGACTAGAACCTCCCAAGAGACCCAGTACTTC. It specifies CASSPTRTSQETQYF.

This clone showed up just a few times. The chain joins TRBV7-6 to TRBJ2-7, with 9 bases identical to TRBD1. V was pared by 0 bases and J by 1 base, with 1 base of the junction left unmatched. The V gene's germline CDR1 is SGHVS and CDR2 FNYEAQ. CDR3 size: 15 residues. DNA of the CDR3: TGTGCCAGCAGCTTAGCCGGGACAGGGTCCTACGAGCAGTACTTC. As protein: CASSLAGTGSYEQYF.